This T cell receptor beta chain was identified in a study of metastatic and nonmetastatic thyroid tumors. The CDR3 spans 15 residues. Germline values: CDR1 MNHEY, CDR2 SVGAGI. Trimming stripped 2 bases from V and 10 bases from J, with 18 bases between. General observations from the study: Reported TCR beta diversity, measured in blood and tumor, was significantly higher for malignant thyroid tumors than for benign nodules.

This clone was seen a handful of times. Its antigen is not known. With MiXCR, TCRdb reprocessed the PCR reads. In the table there are approximately 20,000 clones, roughly 33% of which are singletons. No treatment had been given to any patient before thyroid surgery. This receptor was identified in a female donor with papillary thyroid cancer or a benign thyroid nodule (not recorded which). Some clones in this sample may be carry-over from other donors' samples. This sequence joins TRBV6-5 and TRBJ2-1, with a weak D call TRBD1 (6 bases). Source material: adjacent normal tissue. Written as DNA, the CDR3 is TGTGCCAGCAGTTACCCTGGGGCAGGGGACGGCGAGCAGTTCTTC. Its protein is CASSYPGAGDGEQFF.